These 10 T cell receptor beta chains were sequenced from one sample in a study of T cells in women clearing cervical HPV infection. Clones were sequenced by immunoSEQ multiplex PCR, and TCRdb holds only the in-frame ones, with some missing. The sample yields roughly 20,000 clones, of which the top ten take up under 3.5%. The sequenced sample consisted of blood buffy coat. These receptors all come from a woman aged 18 to 75 with a cervical HPV16 infection that either progressed to CIN3+ or cleared (not recorded which).

Turning to this clone: The CDR3 end is not reached by the read, which stops 3 residues before it; the germline J gene fills it in. The chain couples TRBV19 to TRBJ1-1; D is undetermined. The CDR3 has 14 amino acids. Trimming stripped 3 bases from V and 0 bases from J, with 8 bases between. Germline loops: CDR1 LNHDA, CDR2 SQIVND (reference sequence). CDR3 region: CASSMANMNTEAFF. CDR3 bases read: TGTGCCAGTAGTATGGCCAACATGAACACTGAA.

About this clone: The CDR3 end is not reached by the read, which stops 3 residues before it; the germline J gene fills it in. The J gene is TRBJ1-5, the V gene TRBV5-8, with 9 nucleotides matching TRBD1. The CDR3 is 14 amino acids. The germline CDR1 and CDR2 sequences are SGHTS and YDEGEE. The trim removed 4 bases at V and 6 bases at J, leaving 5 bases unmatched. Partial CDR3 DNA: TGTGCCAGCAGCCTACAGGGGGCTCGTCAGCCC. Amino acid sequence: CASSLQGARQP. The full-length CDR3 reads as CASSLQGARQPQHF.

On this clone itself: The sequence runs out 3 residues before the end of the CDR3; the remainder is reconstructed from the germline J gene. The chain recombines TRBV7-2 with TRBJ1-4; D gene ambiguous. Germline CDR1 and CDR2: SGHTA and FQGNSA. Between the trimmed V and J ends, which lost 3 bases and 3 bases, there was a span of 8 bases. The CDR3 length is 14 residues. The CDR3 bases that were read are TGTGCCAGCAGCTTTCGGGGTTCTAATGAAAAA. Protein: CASSFRGSNEK. The whole CDR3 region reads CASSFRGSNEKLFF. Looking up the rest from reference TRBV7-2 and TRBJ1-4 gives the full variable domain: GAGVSQSPSNKVTEKGKDVELRCDPISGHTALYWYRQSLGQGLEFLIYFQGNSAPDKSGLPSDRFSAERTGGSVSTLTIQRTQQEDSAVYLCASSFRGSNEKLFFGSGTQLSVL.

Notes on this clone: Coverage ceases 3 residues before the CDR3 finishes, and the germline J gene fills in the end. The V gene is TRBV5-1, the J gene TRBJ2-3; 10 bases match TRBD2. The CDR3 has 18 amino acids. The germline V gene encodes CDR1 SGHRS and CDR2 YFSETQ. V lost 2 bases to trimming and J lost 8 bases; unmatched junction nucleotides: 17. The CDR3 here is CASSFYGASGGGQGTQYF. The covered CDR3 bases are TGCGCCAGCAGCTTCTATGGGGCTAGCGGGGGCGGTCAAGGTACG. The full variable domain, rest sourced from reference TRBV5-1 and TRBJ2-3, is KAGVTQTPRYLIKTRGQQVTLSCSPISGHRSVSWYQQTPGQGLQFLFEYFSETQRNKGNFPGRFSGRQFSNSRSEMNVSTLELGDSALYLCASSFYGASGGGQGTQYFGPGTRLTVL.

As concerns this clone: The read comes to an end 3 residues before the CDR3 does, leaving the germline J gene to fill in the end. This chain uses TRBV18 with TRBJ1-3; TRBD1 aligns across 8 bases. With 3 bases clipped from V and 4 bases from J, the junction kept 8 bases outside the gene matches. The germline gives CDR1 KGHSH, CDR2 LQKENI. The length of the CDR3 is 16 residues. The covered CDR3 bases are TGTGCCAGCTCACCGGGACAGGCAGCGGTAGGAAACACC. Protein: CASSPGQAAVGNT. The CDR3 in full is CASSPGQAAVGNTIYF.

With regard to this clone: The CDR3 is cut off 3 residues early in the read; its end comes from the germline J gene. V is TRBV4-1 and J is TRBJ1-6; TRBD1 agrees at 7 bases. Per the germline V gene, CDR1 is MGHRA and CDR2 is YSYEKL. Trimming took 5 bases from V and 6 from J; bases not matched to a gene: 10. This CDR3 contains 16 residues. The covered CDR3 bases are TGCGCCAGCAGCTCTCTCAGGGACAGACCTAATTCACCC. This encodes CASSSLRDRPNSP. The whole CDR3 protein is CASSSLRDRPNSPLHF.

The sequenced CDR3 bases are TGTGCCAGCAGCGTAGGACAGGCTGAA. Its translation is CASSVGQAE. The full CDR3 protein is CASSVGQAEAFF. The chain employs TRBV5-6 and TRBJ1-1; 7 bases agree with TRBD1. The DNA ends 3 residues before the CDR3 does, and the rest of the CDR3 is filled in from the germline J gene. Germline assignment: CDR1 SGHDT and CDR2 YYEEEE. The CDR3 is 12 amino acids. V shed 4 bases, J shed 6 bases, and the junction held 3 bases outside the gene matches.

With respect to this clone: With the read ending 3 residues before the CDR3 end, the germline J gene is used to fill in that end. The V call is TRBV12-3 or TRBV12-4, the J call TRBJ2-3, with a possible D match to TRBD2 (6 bases). V lost 5 bases, J lost 4 bases, and 13 bases lay in between. This CDR3 is built from 14 residues. The part of the CDR3 DNA that was read is TGTGCCAGCAGTGGCTGGCGGGGAGCAGATACG. Amino acid sequence: CASSGWRGADT. The whole CDR3 protein reads CASSGWRGADTQYF.

On this clone: The CDR3 end falls 3 residues outside the read, so it is completed with the germline J gene. The chain links TRBV2 to TRBJ2-3; the match to TRBD2 covers 12 bases. Trimming removed 3 bases from V and 0 bases from J; junction bases left unmatched: 10. This CDR3 comprises 19 residues. Germline V lookup: CDR1 SNHLY, CDR2 FYNNEI. CDR3 region: CASSEYGLAGKTSTDTQYF. Partial CDR3 DNA: TGTGCCAGCAGTGAGTATGGACTAGCGGGGAAGACTAGCACAGATACG.

Details on this clone: The junction departs from the called germline gene at one end, perhaps through a read error. The read ends 3 residues shy of where the CDR3 ends; the end is completed using the germline J gene. V usage is TRBV4-2 and J usage is TRBJ2-7; 9 positions match TRBD1. The CDR3 consists of 15 residues. The germline V gene encodes CDR1 LGHNA and CDR2 YNFKEQ. CDR3 amino acids: CASSQEGQGVYEQYF. Incomplete CDR3 DNA: TGCGCCAGCAGCCAAGAGGGACAGGGTGTTTACGAG.